These 21 T cell receptor beta chains were all obtained from the same sample, sequenced in a study of blood T cell repertoires in COVID-19. TCRdb's table, derived via immunoSEQ multiplex PCR, lists solely in-frame clones and lacks some. Among about 260,000 clones, roughly 90% were seen once, and the ten largest hold approximately 0.7%. The source material was peripheral blood. Receptors originate from a human donor in a cohort sampled during active COVID-19.

In its sample, this clone was seen a few times. This sequence joins TRBV7-2 and TRBJ2-1, with D perhaps TRBD2 (6 bases). The CDR3 contains 13 residues. The V gene's germline CDR1 is SGHTA and CDR2 FQGNSA. The germline V and J ends were trimmed by 5 bases and 15 bases, with 20 bases remaining between them. The DNA for the CDR3 is TGTGCCAGCAGCCCGGCGGGGATAGCTTCCCCGTTCTTC. Translated, it gives CASSPAGIASPFF.

V and J are TRBV9 and TRBJ2-7, with D unresolved. The CDR3 contains 12 residues. V lost 4 bases and J 0 bases, leaving 5 bases between the germline ends. Germline values: CDR1 SGDLS, CDR2 YYNGEE. The DNA for the CDR3 is TGTGCCAGCAGCTCTAGCTCCTACGAGCAGTACTTC. Its translation: CASSSSSYEQYF.

CDR3 residues: CASSIGSNEQFF. The CDR3 DNA reads TGTGCCAGCAGTATCGGGTCGAATGAGCAGTTCTTC. V and J are TRBV2 and TRBJ2-1; no reliable D call. Trimming shortened V by 5 bases and J by 7 bases, and 9 bases separated the two germline ends. Per the germline V gene, CDR1 is SNHLY and CDR2 is FYNNEI. The CDR3 contains 12 residues.

The chain has TRBV21-1 and TRBJ1-2; TRBD1, the D gene given by the table, was not confirmed from the DNA. TRBV21-1 is tagged as a pseudogene. The CDR3 is 16 amino acids. The CDR3: CASSPRDRGANYGYTF. CDR3 coding DNA: TGTGCCAGCAGCCCCCGGGACAGGGGGGCTAACTATGGCTACACCTTC.

The chain links TRBV6-5 to TRBJ1-1, with D perhaps TRBD1 (6 bases). The CDR3 is 14 amino acids. From germline, CDR1 is MNHEY and CDR2 SVGAGI. V was shortened by 6 bases and J by 4 bases, with 15 bases between the two germline ends. This CDR3 is CASSPRGTITEAFF. CDR3 in DNA: TGTGCCAGCAGCCCCAGGGGTACGATCACTGAAGCTTTCTTT.

V is TRBV28 and J is TRBJ2-7; possible D gene TRBD2, 5 bases. CDR3 length: 12 residues. Germline CDR1 is MDHEN and CDR2 is SYDVKM. V was shortened by 4 bases and J by 5 bases, with 9 bases between the two germline ends. The CDR3 nucleotides are TGTGCCAGCAGTTCGCCTAGCCACGAGCAGTACTTC. Its protein is CASSSPSHEQYF.

The CDR3 sequence is CASSQMVQGKTEAFF. For the CDR3, the DNA is TGCGCCAGCAGCCAAATGGTCCAGGGAAAAACTGAAGCTTTCTTT. The chain carries TRBV4-1 and TRBJ1-1; maybe TRBD1 (5 bases). The germline gives CDR1 MGHRA, CDR2 YSYEKL. CDR3 length: 15 amino acids. The ends were cut back, 2 bases at V and 5 bases at J, with 15 bases in the middle.

The chain links TRBV12-3 or TRBV12-4 to TRBJ1-2; TRBD1 matches 7 bases. Trimming removed 7 bases from V and 8 bases from J; junction bases left unmatched: 10. This CDR3 region has 13 residues. The CDR3 DNA sequence: TGTGCCAGCACCGAAACAGGGGTGGAGGGCTACACCTTC. Translated: CASTETGVEGYTF.

The chain uses TRBV7-2 and TRBJ1-5; a weak D match, TRBD1 (5 bases). The CDR3 sequence is 16 residues long. CDR1 and CDR2 from the germline V gene are SGHTA and FQGNSA. V gave up 4 bases and J gave up 0 bases, with 13 bases separating them. CDR3 protein: CASSWGGDLSNQPQHF. The DNA for the CDR3 is TGTGCCAGCAGCTGGGGGGGGGACCTTAGCAATCAGCCCCAGCATTTT.

The V call is TRBV19, the J call TRBJ2-2; 16 nucleotides agree with TRBD2. This CDR3 has 18 residues. Germline trimming cut 5 bases from V and 0 bases from J; bases unmatched to any gene: 3. CDR1 and CDR2 from the germline V gene are LNHDA and SQIVND (reference sequence). CDR3 nucleotide sequence: TGTGCCAGTAGTTTGGGACTAGCGGGGGGGACGAACACCGGGGAGCTGTTTTTT. Protein: CASSLGLAGGTNTGELFF.

The V call is TRBV7-9, the J call TRBJ2-7, with 7 bases lining up with TRBD1. This CDR3 contains 13 residues. Germline V lookup: CDR1 SEHNR, CDR2 FQNEAQ (reference sequence). The trim removed 4 bases at V and 5 bases at J, leaving 5 bases unmatched. CDR3 in amino acids: CASSSSTGDEQYF. CDR3 coding DNA: TGTGCCAGCAGCTCCTCTACAGGGGACGAGCAGTACTTC.

V and J are TRBV5-4 and TRBJ2-7, with 7 bases matching TRBD1. There are 15 residues in the CDR3. Germline CDR1 is SGHNT and CDR2 is YYREEE (reference sequence). J gave up 4 bases and V 4 bases, and 11 bases lay outside the gene matches. The CDR3 sequence is CASSKISGTDYEQYF. The CDR3 nucleotides are TGTGCCAGCAGCAAAATCTCCGGGACAGATTACGAGCAGTACTTC. Full variable domain (outside the CDR3, taken from reference TRBV5-4 and TRBJ2-7): ETGVTQSPTHLIKTRGQQVTLRCSSQSGHNTVSWYQQALGQGPQFIFQYYREEENGRGNFPPRFSGLQFPNYSSELNVNALELDDSALYLCASSKISGTDYEQYFGPGTRLTVT.

The chain combines TRBV6-1 with TRBJ1-6; possibly TRBD1 for D (5 bases). This CDR3 comprises 16 residues. The germline V and J ends were trimmed by 2 bases and 10 bases, with 18 bases remaining between them. Germline CDR1 is MNHNS and CDR2 is SASEGT. This chain's CDR3 is CASSELEGSRGSPLHF. For the CDR3, the DNA is TGTGCCAGCAGTGAATTGGAGGGGAGTAGAGGGTCACCCCTCCACTTT.

The chain recombines TRBV7-2 with TRBJ1-5; no firm D call. CDR3 length equals 15 residues. Per germline, CDR1 SGHTA and CDR2 FQGNSA. Trimming removed 2 bases at V and 6 bases at J, with 14 bases between. The CDR3 is CASSLTGLQSQPQHF. The DNA for the CDR3 is TGTGCCAGCAGCTTAACCGGACTTCAGAGTCAGCCCCAGCATTTT.

This chain joins TRBV6-2 or TRBV6-3 and TRBJ2-7; D is unclear. The germline gives CDR1 MNHEY, CDR2 SVGEGT. The CDR3 extends over 11 amino acids. V was pared by 6 bases and J by 7 bases, with 10 bases between. CDR3 residues: CASSRSREQYF. The CDR3 nucleotides read TGTGCCAGCAGCCGATCCCGGGAGCAGTACTTC.

CDR3 region: CASSYFPSGRSTDTQYF. For the CDR3, the DNA is TGTGCCAGCAGTTACTTCCCTAGCGGGAGGAGCACAGATACGCAGTATTTT. The J gene is TRBJ2-3, the V gene TRBV6-2 or TRBV6-3, with 11 bases fitting TRBD2. This CDR3 spans 17 amino acids. The trim removed 1 base at V and 0 bases at J, leaving 3 bases unmatched. Germline V gives CDR1 MNHEY, CDR2 SVGEGT.

The gene calls are TRBV10-3 and TRBJ2-7; 8 bases are a match to TRBD2. Germline values: CDR1 ENHRY, CDR2 SYGVKD. Trimming at V came to 2 bases and at J to 3 bases, leaving 6 bases not matched to a gene. This CDR3 contains 15 residues. The CDR3 nucleotides read TGTGCCATCAGTGAGGAGACTAGCGCGAACTACGAGCAGTACTTC. Residues: CAISEETSANYEQYF.

The chain uses TRBV6-4 and TRBJ1-2; the match to TRBD1 covers 11 bases. This CDR3 contains 14 residues. V was pared by 2 bases and J by 7 bases, with 3 bases of the junction left unmatched. CDR1 and CDR2 (germline): MRHNA, SNTAGT. The CDR3 DNA reads TGTGCCAGCAGTGACGGACAGGGGGCGGTTGGCTACACCTTC. Its translation: CASSDGQGAVGYTF.

This chain uses TRBV9 with TRBJ2-7; unclear D gene. V was pared by 0 bases and J by 1 base, with 5 bases between. The germline V gene has CDR1 SGDLS and CDR2 YYNGEE. This CDR3 has 13 amino acids. CDR3 coding DNA: TGTGCCAGCAGCGTAGCGGTTTCCTACGAGCAGTACTTC. It specifies CASSVAVSYEQYF.

This rearrangement joins TRBV11-2 to TRBJ2-2; 9 nucleotides match TRBD1. The length of the CDR3 is 15 residues. V lost 6 bases and J lost 6; bases outside the gene matches: 8. Germline CDR1 and CDR2: SGHAT and FQNNGV. The CDR3 region is CASSRGDRVSGELFF. The DNA for the CDR3 is TGTGCCAGCAGTCGGGGGGACAGGGTATCCGGGGAGCTGTTTTTT.

The V call is TRBV6-4, the J call TRBJ1-1, with TRBD1 identical over 7 bases. The CDR3 contains 14 residues. V lost 3 bases and J lost 6; bases outside the gene matches: 7. Per germline, CDR1 MRHNA and CDR2 SNTAGT. The CDR3, as DNA: TGTGCCAGCAGTGAGGACAGGCACAACCCTGAAGCTTTCTTT. Its protein is CASSEDRHNPEAFF.